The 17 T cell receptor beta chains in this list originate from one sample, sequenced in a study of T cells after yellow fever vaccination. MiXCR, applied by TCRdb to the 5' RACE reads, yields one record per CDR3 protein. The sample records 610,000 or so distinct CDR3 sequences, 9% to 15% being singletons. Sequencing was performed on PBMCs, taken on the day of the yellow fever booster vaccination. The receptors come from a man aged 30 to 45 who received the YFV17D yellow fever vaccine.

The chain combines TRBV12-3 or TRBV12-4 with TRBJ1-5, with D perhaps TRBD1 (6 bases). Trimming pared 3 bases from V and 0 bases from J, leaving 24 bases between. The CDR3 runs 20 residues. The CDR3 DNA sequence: TGTGCCAGCAGTTTCGGACAGAACCTTCCGGACTTCTATAGCAATCAGCCCCAGCATTTT. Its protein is CASSFGQNLPDFYSNQPQHF.

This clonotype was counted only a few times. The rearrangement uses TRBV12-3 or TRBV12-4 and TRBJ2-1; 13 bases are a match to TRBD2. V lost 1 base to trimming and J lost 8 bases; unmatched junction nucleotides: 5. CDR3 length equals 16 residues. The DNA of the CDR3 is TGTGCCAGCAGTTTAGAGGGACTAGCGGGATCCTATGAGCAGTTCTTC. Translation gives CASSLEGLAGSYEQFF.

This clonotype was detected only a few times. CDR3 sequence (DNA): TGTGCCAGCAGTGAGTTAGGACCCCCGTTAGAGTTCTTC. Translated: CASSELGPPLEFF. The chain recombines TRBV25-1 with TRBJ2-1, with D uncertain. CDR3 size: 13 residues. V was cut by 3 bases and J by 14 bases, with 17 bases left in between. Germline-derived CDR1 and CDR2 are MGHDK and SYGVNS.

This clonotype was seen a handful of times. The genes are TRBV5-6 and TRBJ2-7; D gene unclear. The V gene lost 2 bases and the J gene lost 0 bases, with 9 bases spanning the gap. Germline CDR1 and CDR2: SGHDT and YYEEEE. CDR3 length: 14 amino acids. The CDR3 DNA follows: TGTGCCAGCAGCTTTCTGTCAAGCTCCTACGAGCAGTACTTC. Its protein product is CASSFLSSSYEQYF.

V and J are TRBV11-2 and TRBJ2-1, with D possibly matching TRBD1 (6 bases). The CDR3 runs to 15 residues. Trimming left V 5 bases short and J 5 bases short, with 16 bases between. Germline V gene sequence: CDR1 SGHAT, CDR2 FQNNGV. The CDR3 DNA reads TGTGCCAGCAGCCCGAACCCTTGGACAGACAATGAGCAGTTCTTC. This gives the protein CASSPNPWTDNEQFF.

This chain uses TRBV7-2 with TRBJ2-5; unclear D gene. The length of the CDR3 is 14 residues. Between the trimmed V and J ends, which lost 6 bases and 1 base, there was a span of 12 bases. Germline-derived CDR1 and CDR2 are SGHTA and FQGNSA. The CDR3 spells CASRRSRGQETQYF. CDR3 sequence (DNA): TGTGCCAGCAGACGGTCCCGCGGCCAAGAGACCCAGTACTTC.

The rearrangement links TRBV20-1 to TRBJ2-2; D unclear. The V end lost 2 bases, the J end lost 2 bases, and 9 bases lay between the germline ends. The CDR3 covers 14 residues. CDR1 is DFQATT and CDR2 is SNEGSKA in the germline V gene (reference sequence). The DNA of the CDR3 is TGCAGTGCTAGAACCTCTCTTAACACCGGGGAGCTGTTTTTT. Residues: CSARTSLNTGELFF.

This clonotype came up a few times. CDR3 sequence (DNA): TGTGCCAGCAGGCCGACTGGGGGGGAGGGTTACAATGAGCAGTTCTTC. Protein: CASRPTGGEGYNEQFF. This chain links TRBV6-1 with TRBJ2-1; TRBD2 aligns across 7 bases. V gave up 6 bases and J gave up 4 bases; unmatched junction bases: 12. Germline CDR1 and CDR2: MNHNS and SASEGT. CDR3 length: 16 amino acids.

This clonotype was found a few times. As DNA, the CDR3 is TGCAGCACTCACTTACTCGGCGAGCAGTACTTC. This encodes CSTHLLGEQYF. V gene TRBV29-1 combines with J gene TRBJ2-7; D ambiguous. In germline, CDR1 is SQVTM, CDR2 ANQGSEA. This CDR3 is built from 11 residues. V was trimmed by 8 bases and J by 6 bases, leaving 14 bases between them.

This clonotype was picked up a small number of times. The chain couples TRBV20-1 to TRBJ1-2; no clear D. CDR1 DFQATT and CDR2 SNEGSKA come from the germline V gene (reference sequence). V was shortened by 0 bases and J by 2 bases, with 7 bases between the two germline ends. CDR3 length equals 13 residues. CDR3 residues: CSARDLRNYGYTF. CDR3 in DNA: TGCAGTGCTAGAGATCTCAGGAACTATGGCTACACCTTC.

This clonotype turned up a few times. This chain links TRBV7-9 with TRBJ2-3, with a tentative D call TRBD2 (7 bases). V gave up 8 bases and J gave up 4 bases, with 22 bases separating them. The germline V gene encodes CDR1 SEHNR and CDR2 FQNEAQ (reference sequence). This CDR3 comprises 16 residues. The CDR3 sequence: CASALPGGGSPDTQYF. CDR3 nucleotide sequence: TGTGCCAGCGCCTTACCGGGGGGCGGGAGTCCAGATACGCAGTATTTT. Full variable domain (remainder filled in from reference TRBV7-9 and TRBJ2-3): DTGVSQNPRHKITKRGQNVTFRCDPISEHNRLYWYRQTLGQGPEFLTYFQNEAQLEKSRLLSDRFSAERPKGSFSTLEIQRTEQGDSAMYLCASALPGGGSPDTQYFGPGTRLTVL.

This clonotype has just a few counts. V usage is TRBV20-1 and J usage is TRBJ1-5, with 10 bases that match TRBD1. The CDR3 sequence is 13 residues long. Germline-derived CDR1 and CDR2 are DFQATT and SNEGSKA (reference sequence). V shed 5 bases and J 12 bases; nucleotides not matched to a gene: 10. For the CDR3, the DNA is TGCAGTGCTTGGGGGACAGGGGAATCGGTCCAGCATTTT. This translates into CSAWGTGESVQHF.

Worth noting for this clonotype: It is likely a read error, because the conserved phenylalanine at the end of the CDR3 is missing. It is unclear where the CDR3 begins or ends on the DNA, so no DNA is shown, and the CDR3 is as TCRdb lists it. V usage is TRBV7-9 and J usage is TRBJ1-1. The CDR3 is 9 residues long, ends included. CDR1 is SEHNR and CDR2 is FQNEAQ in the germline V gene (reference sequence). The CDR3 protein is CASSPMMIT.

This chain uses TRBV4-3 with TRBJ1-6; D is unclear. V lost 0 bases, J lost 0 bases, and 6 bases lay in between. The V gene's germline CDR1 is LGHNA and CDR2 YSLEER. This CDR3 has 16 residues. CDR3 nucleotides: TGCGCCAGCAGCCAAGAGGACCTCTCCTATAATTCACCCCTCCACTTT. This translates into CASSQEDLSYNSPLHF.

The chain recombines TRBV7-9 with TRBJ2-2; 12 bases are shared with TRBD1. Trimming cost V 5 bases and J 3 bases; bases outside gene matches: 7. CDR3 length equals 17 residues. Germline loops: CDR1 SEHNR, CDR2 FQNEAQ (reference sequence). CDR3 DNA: TGTGCCAGCAGCACCTCCCGGGACAGGGGGCACACCGGGGAGCTGTTTTTT. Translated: CASSTSRDRGHTGELFF.

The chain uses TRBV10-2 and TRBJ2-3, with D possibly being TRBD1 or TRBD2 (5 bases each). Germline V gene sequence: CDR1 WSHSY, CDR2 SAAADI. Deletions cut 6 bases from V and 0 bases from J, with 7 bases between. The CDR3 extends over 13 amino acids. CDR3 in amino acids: CASRGRSTDTQYF. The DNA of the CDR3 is TGCGCCAGCAGGGGACGGAGCACAGATACGCAGTATTTT.

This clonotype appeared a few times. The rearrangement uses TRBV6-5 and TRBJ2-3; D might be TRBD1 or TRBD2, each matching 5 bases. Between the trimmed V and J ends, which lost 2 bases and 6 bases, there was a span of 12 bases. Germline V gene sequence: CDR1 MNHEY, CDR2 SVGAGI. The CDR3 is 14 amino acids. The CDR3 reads CASSYGGEGDTQYF. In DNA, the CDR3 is TGTGCCAGCAGTTACGGGGGTGAGGGGGATACGCAGTATTTT.